This T cell receptor (beta chain) was recorded in a study of blood T cell repertoires in COVID-19. Study in general: Both acute and convalescent COVID-19 samples were obtained from the United States, Italy and Spain.

V lost 2 bases and J 5 bases, leaving 13 bases between the germline ends. Germline lookup yields CDR1 SEHNR and CDR2 FQNEAQ (reference sequence). This CDR3 region has 15 residues. Profiled with immunoSEQ multiplex PCR; TCRdb holds only in-frame clones, not every one. The table has about 250,000 clones, around 85% seen once. The origin of this receptor is a man aged 80 or over with acute or convalescent COVID-19. What was sequenced was peripheral blood. The chain has TRBV7-9 and TRBJ2-1; D uncertain. The CDR3 coding sequence is TGTGCCAGCAGCTTAAATCTGCAGGTTAACAATGAGCAGTTCTTC. This encodes CASSLNLQVNNEQFF.